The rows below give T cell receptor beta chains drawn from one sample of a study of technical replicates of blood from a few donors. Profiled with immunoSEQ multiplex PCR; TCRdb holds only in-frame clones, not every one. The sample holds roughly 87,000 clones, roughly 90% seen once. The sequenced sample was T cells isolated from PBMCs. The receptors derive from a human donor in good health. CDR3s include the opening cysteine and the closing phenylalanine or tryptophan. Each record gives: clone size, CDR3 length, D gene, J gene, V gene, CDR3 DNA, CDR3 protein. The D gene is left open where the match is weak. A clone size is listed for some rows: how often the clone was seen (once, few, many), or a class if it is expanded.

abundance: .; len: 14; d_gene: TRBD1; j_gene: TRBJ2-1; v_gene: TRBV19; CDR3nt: TGTGCCAGTAGCCCCACAGGGGGTTACAATGAGCAGTTCTTC; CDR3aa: CASSPTGGYNEQFF
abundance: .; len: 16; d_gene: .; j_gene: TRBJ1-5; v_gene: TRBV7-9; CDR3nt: TGTGCCAGCAGCTTAGAACAGGGCAGGGCGACCTCGCCCCAGCATTTT; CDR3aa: CASSLEQGRATSPQHF
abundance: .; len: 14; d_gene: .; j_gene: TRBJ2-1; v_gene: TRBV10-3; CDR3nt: TGTGCCATCAGTGAGCAGGGGGGTTACAATGAGCAGTTCTTC; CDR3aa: CAISEQGGYNEQFF
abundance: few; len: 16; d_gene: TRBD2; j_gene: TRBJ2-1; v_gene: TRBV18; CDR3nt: TGTGCCAGCTCACCATCCCTACTAGCGGGGAACAATGAGCAGTTCTTC; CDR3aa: CASSPSLLAGNNEQFF
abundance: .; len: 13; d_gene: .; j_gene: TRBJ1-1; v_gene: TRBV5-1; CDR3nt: TGCGCCAGCAGCGACCCCGGGGACACTGAAGCTTTCTTT; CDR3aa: CASSDPGDTEAFF
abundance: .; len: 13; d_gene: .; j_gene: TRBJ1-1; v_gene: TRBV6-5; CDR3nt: TGTGCCAGCAGCTATGACAGGAACACTGAAGCTTTCTTT; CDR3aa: CASSYDRNTEAFF
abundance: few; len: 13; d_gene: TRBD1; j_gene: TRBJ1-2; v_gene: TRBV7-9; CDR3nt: TGTGCCAGCAGCCTGGACAGGGGTAAGGGCTACACCTTC; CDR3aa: CASSLDRGKGYTF
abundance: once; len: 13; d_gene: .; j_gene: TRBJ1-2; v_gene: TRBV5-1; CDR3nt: TGCGCCAGCAGCTTGCCCACTAGCTATGGCTACACCTTC; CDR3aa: CASSLPTSYGYTF
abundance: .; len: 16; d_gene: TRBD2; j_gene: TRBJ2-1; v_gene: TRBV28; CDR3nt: TGTGCCAGCAGTTCACCCGGGAGACTAGCAGGTCCTGAGCAGTTCTTC; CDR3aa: CASSSPGRLAGPEQFF
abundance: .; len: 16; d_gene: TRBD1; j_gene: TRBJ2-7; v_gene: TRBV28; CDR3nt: TGTGCCAGCAGAGCCTCCCTGGACAGGGGTAGGTACGAGCAGTACTTC; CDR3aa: CASRASLDRGRYEQYF
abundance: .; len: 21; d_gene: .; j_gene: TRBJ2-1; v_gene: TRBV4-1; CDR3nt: TGCGCCAGCAGCCCGGAACGGACAGGCCTGACTAGAATTAGCGCCTACAATGAGCAGTTCTTC; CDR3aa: CASSPERTGLTRISAYNEQFF
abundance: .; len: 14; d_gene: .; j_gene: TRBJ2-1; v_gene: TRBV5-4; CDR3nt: TGTGCCAGCAGCGCGGGACTCCTGTACAATGAGCAGTTCTTC; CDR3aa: CASSAGLLYNEQFF
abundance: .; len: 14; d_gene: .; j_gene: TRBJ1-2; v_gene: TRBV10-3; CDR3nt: TGTGCCATCGGGTCTCTGCTAACAGCCGATGGCTACACCTTC; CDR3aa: CAIGSLLTADGYTF
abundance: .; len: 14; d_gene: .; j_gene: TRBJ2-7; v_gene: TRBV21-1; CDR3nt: TGTGCCAGCACAAGGACTAGCGGGAGCTACGAGCAGTACTTC; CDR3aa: CASTRTSGSYEQYF
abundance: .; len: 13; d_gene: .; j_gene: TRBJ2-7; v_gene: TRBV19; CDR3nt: TGTGCCACTAAAGACGGGTACTCCTACGAGCAGTACTTC; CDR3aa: CATKDGYSYEQYF
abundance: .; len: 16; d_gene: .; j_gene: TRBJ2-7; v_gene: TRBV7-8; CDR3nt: TGTGCCAGCAGCTTAGTCCCACTAGGAGGCACCTACGAGCAGTACTTC; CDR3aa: CASSLVPLGGTYEQYF
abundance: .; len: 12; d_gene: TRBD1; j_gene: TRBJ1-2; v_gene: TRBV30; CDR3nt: TGTGCCTGGACCGGGACAGTCTATGGCTACACCTTC; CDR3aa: CAWTGTVYGYTF
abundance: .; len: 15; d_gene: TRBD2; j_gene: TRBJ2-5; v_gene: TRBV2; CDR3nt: TGTGCCAGTCGACCACCTGCGGGAGGAGGAGAGACCCAGTACTTC; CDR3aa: CASRPPAGGGETQYF
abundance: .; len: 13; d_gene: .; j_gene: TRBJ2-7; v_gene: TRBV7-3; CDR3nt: TGTGCCAGCAGCCAGGAATCAGGGGTCGAGCAGTACTTC; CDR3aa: CASSQESGVEQYF
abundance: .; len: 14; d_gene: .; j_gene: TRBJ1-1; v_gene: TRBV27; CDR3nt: TGTGCCAGCAGTTTAACCGGTCGGGGGACTGAAGCTTTCTTT; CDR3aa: CASSLTGRGTEAFF
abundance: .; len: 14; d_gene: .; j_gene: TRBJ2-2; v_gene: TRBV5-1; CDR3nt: TGCGCCAGCAGCTTGAGGAGAAACACCGGGGAGCTGTTTTTT; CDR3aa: CASSLRRNTGELFF
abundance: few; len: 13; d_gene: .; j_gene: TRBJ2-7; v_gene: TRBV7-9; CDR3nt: TGTGCCAGCAGCCGGAGGGAATCCTACGAGCAGTACTTC; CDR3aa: CASSRRESYEQYF
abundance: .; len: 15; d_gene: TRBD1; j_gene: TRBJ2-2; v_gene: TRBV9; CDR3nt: TGTGCCAGCAGGGGGGACAGTTTGAGGTCCGGGGAGCTGTTTTTT; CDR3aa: CASRGDSLRSGELFF
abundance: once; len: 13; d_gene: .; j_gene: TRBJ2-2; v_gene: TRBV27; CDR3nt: TGTGCCAGCAGTTTATCCTCCACCGGGGAGCTGTTTTTT; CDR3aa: CASSLSSTGELFF
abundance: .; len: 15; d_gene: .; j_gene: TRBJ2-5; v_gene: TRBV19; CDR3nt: TGTGCCAGTATGGGCTTGGGGGCGGGAGAAGAGACCCAGTACTTC; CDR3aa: CASMGLGAGEETQYF
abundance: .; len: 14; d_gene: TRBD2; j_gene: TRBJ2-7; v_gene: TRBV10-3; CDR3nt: TGTGCCATCAGAGGATCTAGCGGTCTCTACGAGCAGTACTTC; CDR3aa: CAIRGSSGLYEQYF
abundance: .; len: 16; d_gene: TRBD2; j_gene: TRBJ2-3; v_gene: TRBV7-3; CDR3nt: TGTGCCAGCAGCTTAAGGGCGGGAGGGCGGACAGATACGCAGTATTTT; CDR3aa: CASSLRAGGRTDTQYF
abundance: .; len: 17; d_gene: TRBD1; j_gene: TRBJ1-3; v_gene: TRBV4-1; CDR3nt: TGCGCCAGCAGCCAGTGGGGACAGAGTTTCTCTGGAAACACCATATATTTT; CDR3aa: CASSQWGQSFSGNTIYF
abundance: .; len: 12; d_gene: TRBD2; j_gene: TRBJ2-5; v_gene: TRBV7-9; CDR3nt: TGTGCGTCCGGGACTACCCAAGAGACCCAGTACTTC; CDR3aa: CASGTTQETQYF
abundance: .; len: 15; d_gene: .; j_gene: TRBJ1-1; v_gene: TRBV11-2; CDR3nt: TGTGCCAGCAGCGTAACTCCAGGGGAGTACACTGAAGCTTTCTTT; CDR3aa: CASSVTPGEYTEAFF
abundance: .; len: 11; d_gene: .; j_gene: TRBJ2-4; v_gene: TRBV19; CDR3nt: TGTGCCAGTCAGATCCCTGGGGCCGCATACTTC; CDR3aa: CASQIPGAAYF
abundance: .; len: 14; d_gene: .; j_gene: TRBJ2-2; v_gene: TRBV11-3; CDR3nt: TGTGCCGGGAAGGGGGGGCAGCAGACCGGGGAGCTGTTTTTT; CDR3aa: CAGKGGQQTGELFF
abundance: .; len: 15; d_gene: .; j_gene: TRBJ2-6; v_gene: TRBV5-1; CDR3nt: TGCGCCAGCAGCTTACTCCGCTCTGGGGCCAACGTCCTGACTTTC; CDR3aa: CASSLLRSGANVLTF
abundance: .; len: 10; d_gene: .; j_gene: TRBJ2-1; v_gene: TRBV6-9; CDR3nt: TGTGCCAGCACTTCCAATGAGCAGTTCTTC; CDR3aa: CASTSNEQFF
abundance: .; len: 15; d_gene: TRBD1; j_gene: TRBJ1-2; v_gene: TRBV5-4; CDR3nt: TGTGCCAGCAGCTTGGACGGGACAGGTTCCTATGGCTACACCTTC; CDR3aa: CASSLDGTGSYGYTF
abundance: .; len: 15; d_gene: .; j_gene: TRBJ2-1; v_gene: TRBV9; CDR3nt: TGTGCCAGCAGCGTCGCCCTGGACTTATACAATGAGCAGTTCTTC; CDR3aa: CASSVALDLYNEQFF
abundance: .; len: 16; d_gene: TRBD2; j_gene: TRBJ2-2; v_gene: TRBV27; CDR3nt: TGTGCCAGCACTCCCTACCCCGGGGGGTTTGTCGGGGAGCTGTTTTTT; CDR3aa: CASTPYPGGFVGELFF
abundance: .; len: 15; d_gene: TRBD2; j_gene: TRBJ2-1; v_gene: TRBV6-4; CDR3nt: TGTGCCAGCAGTGACTCAGCGGGAGGGTACAATGAGCAGTTCTTC; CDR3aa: CASSDSAGGYNEQFF
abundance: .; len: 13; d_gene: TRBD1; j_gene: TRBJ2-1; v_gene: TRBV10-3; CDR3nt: TGTGCCATTCGGGACAGGGTTAACAATGAGCAGTTCTTC; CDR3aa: CAIRDRVNNEQFF
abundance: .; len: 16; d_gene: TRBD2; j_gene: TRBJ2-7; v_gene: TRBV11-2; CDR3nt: TGTGCCAGCAGCCTACGGGGGGGGGCAGGTACTTACGAGCAGTACTTC; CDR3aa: CASSLRGGAGTYEQYF
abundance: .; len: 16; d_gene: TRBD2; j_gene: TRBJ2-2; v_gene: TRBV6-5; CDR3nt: TGTGCCAGCAGTTACTCGGCGGGAGATCCGGGAGGGGAGCTGTTTTTT; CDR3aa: CASSYSAGDPGGELFF
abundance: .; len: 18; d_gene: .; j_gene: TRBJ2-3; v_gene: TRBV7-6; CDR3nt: TGTGCCAGCAGCGAGAGTCGGGACTCGGGATTTAGCACAGATACGCAGTATTTT; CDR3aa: CASSESRDSGFSTDTQYF
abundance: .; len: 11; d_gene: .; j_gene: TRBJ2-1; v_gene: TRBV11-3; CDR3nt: TGTGCCAGCAGCTCCGCGAGTGAGCAGTTCTTC; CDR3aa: CASSSASEQFF
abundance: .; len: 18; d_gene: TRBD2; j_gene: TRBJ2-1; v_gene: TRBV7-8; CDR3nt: TGTGCCAGCAGCTTAGCACCTCACTCTAGCGGGAGTAGGGATGAGCAGTTCTTC; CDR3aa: CASSLAPHSSGSRDEQFF
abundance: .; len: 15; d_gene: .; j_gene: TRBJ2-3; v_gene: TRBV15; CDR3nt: TGTGCCACCAGCAGCAGAGGGCCCGGAGCGGATACGCAGTATTTT; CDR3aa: CATSSRGPGADTQYF
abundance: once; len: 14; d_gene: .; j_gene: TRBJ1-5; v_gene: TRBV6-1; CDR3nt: TGTGCCAGCAGACTGCAGGGGATTCGACAGCCCCAGCATTTT; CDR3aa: CASRLQGIRQPQHF